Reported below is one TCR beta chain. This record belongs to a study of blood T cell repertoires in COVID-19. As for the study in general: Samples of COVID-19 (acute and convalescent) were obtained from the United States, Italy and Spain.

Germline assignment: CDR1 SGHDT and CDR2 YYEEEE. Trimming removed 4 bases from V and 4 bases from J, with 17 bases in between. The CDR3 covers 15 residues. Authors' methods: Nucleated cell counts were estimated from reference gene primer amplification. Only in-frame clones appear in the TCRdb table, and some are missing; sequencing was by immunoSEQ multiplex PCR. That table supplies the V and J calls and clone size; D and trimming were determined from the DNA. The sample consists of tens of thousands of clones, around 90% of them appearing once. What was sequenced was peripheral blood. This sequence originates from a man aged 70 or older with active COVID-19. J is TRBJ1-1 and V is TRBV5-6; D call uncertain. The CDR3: CASSPFAVRLTEAFF. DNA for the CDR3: TGTGCCAGCAGCCCCTTCGCGGTTAGGCTCACTGAAGCTTTCTTT.